This TCR beta chain was sequenced during a study of PD-1 blockade in classical Hodgkin lymphoma. After removal of 4 bases from V and 10 bases from J, the junction contained 16 bases not matched to a gene. Germline values: CDR1 SGHRS, CDR2 YFSETQ. The CDR3 totals 16 residues. All patients experienced relapse after autologous stem cell transplantation, and brentuximab vedotin exposure was variable. Libraries were prepared by immunoSEQ multiplex PCR; TCRdb keeps only in-frame clonotypes and omits some of them. This table holds 20,000 to 25,000 clones, 81% found once. This specimen was peripheral blood mononuclear cells (PBMCs), taken before the second cycle of nivolumab. The TCR was taken from a human donor with classical Hodgkin lymphoma. The V gene is TRBV5-1, the J gene TRBJ2-1; 8 bases line up with TRBD2. This CDR3 is CASSVLGLAGLGEQFF. The DNA for the CDR3 is TGCGCCAGCAGCGTACTAGGTCTAGCGGGTCTAGGAGAGCAGTTCTTC.